This entry lists 28 T cell receptor beta chains sequenced from one sample in a study of control samples from healthy donors and cancer patients (dated by TCRdb to the early 2020s). Library preparation employed the immunoSEQ multiplex PCR assay. TCRdb took over this immuneACCESS table, retaining in-frame rearrangements with V and J assigned. Such tables are incomplete; in checked studies, under half of the missing clones stem from an unresolved V gene, and the remainder is unexplained. A total of tens of thousands of clones appear in this sample, approximately 90% of them only once. The ten largest make up roughly an eighth of the sample. The sequencing input was blood. These receptors were collected from a woman in her 70s in good health.

The chain joins TRBV5-1 to TRBJ1-3, with D possibly matching TRBD1 (5 bases). The CDR3 consists of 18 residues. Germline loops: CDR1 SGHRS, CDR2 YFSETQ. Trimming took 1 base from V and 2 from J, leaving 19 bases between them. CDR3 nucleotide sequence: TGCGCCAGCAGCTTGATTAGCTTGGATGGGGGACCTGGAAACACCATATATTTT. This codes for CASSLISLDGGPGNTIYF.

This clone appeared a few times. The chain recombines TRBV7-6 with TRBJ1-6, with D possibly being TRBD1 (5 bases). The V end lost 3 bases, the J end lost 7 bases, and 13 bases lay between the germline ends. The CDR3 runs to 15 residues. CDR1 SGHVS and CDR2 FNYEAQ come from the germline V gene. The CDR3 DNA is TGTGCCAGCAGCTTGAGGGAGGGGCGAAATTCACCCCTCCACTTT. Encoded protein: CASSLREGRNSPLHF.

The chain has TRBV5-1 and TRBJ2-3; no clear D. CDR1 SGHRS and CDR2 YFSETQ come from the germline V gene. The CDR3 extends over 16 amino acids. V dropped 0 bases and J dropped 0 bases, with 11 bases sitting between them. The DNA for the CDR3 is TGCGCCAGCAGCTTGGAAGGCGCGGTTAGCACAGATACGCAGTATTTT. Its translation: CASSLEGAVSTDTQYF.

The chain recombines TRBV9 with TRBJ2-2, with D unclear. The V gene's germline CDR1 is SGDLS and CDR2 YYNGEE. V lost 5 bases and J lost 2, with 10 bases in between. The CDR3 has 14 residues. Written as DNA, the CDR3 is TGTGCCAGCAGGATGGGGTTAAACACCGGGGAGCTGTTTTTT. Translation gives CASRMGLNTGELFF.

This clone has just a few counts. The chain carries TRBV10-3 and TRBJ2-7, with a weak D call TRBD2 (5 bases). The CDR3 is 12 residues long. The germline V gene has CDR1 ENHRY and CDR2 SYGVKD. The V end lost 7 bases, the J end lost 6 bases, and 13 bases lay between the germline ends. The CDR3 coding sequence is TGTGCCATCATTGACGACGGAGGCGAGCAGTACTTC. Encoded protein: CAIIDDGGEQYF.

This clone was seen a single time. This chain uses TRBV19 with TRBJ1-5; D is uncertain. The V gene lost 5 bases and the J gene lost 3 bases, with 17 bases spanning the gap. From germline, CDR1 is LNHDA and CDR2 SQIVND (reference sequence). The CDR3 contains 16 residues. The CDR3 nucleotides are TGTGCCAGTAGTTTATATCGTACCGGTGACAATCAGCCCCAGCATTTT. Protein sequence: CASSLYRTGDNQPQHF.

This clone has only one observation. This chain uses TRBV9 with TRBJ2-3; tentatively, D is TRBD1 (5 bases). Germline V gene sequence: CDR1 SGDLS, CDR2 YYNGEE. Trimming left V 4 bases short and J 5 bases short, with 14 bases between. The CDR3 consists of 14 residues. The chain's CDR3 is CASSFGHAGDTQYF. CDR3 sequence (DNA): TGTGCCAGCAGCTTCGGACACGCCGGAGATACGCAGTATTTT. The whole variable domain, filled in from reference TRBV9 and TRBJ2-3, reads DSGVTQTPKHLITATGQRVTLRCSPRSGDLSVYWYQQSLDQGLQFLIQYYNGEERAKGNILERFSAQQFPDLHSELNLSSLELGDSALYFCASSFGHAGDTQYFGPGTRLTVL.

V is TRBV3-1 (or the pseudogene TRBV3-2) and J is TRBJ2-5; 10 bases match TRBD2. Trimming took 0 bases from V and 4 from J; bases not matched to a gene: 5. The CDR3 runs 16 residues. Germline V lookup: CDR1 LGHDT, CDR2 YNNKEL (reference sequence). The CDR3 loop is CASSQELAGGGETQYF. The CDR3 DNA is TGTGCCAGCAGCCAAGAGTTAGCGGGAGGTGGAGAGACCCAGTACTTC.

The rearrangement uses TRBV3-1 (or the pseudogene TRBV3-2) and TRBJ1-3; no clear D gene. Germline V CDR1 and CDR2: LGHDT, YNNKEL (reference sequence). The V end lost 3 bases, the J end lost 0 bases, and 9 bases lay between the germline ends. CDR3 length: 15 residues. CDR3 sequence: CASSHQDHSGNTIYF. The DNA for the CDR3 is TGTGCCAGCAGCCACCAGGATCACTCTGGAAACACCATATATTTT.

This rearrangement joins TRBV19 to TRBJ2-2; 8 bases fit TRBD2. The V gene's germline CDR1 is LNHDA and CDR2 SQIVND (reference sequence). This CDR3 contains 14 residues. The trim removed 6 bases at V and 3 bases at J, leaving 3 bases unmatched. The CDR3 spells CASRSSGDTGELFF. The CDR3 DNA is TGTGCCAGTAGAAGTAGCGGGGACACCGGGGAGCTGTTTTTT.

V is TRBV3-1 (or the pseudogene TRBV3-2) and J is TRBJ2-2, with TRBD2 matching over 11 bases. This CDR3 is built from 17 residues. Trimming cost V 5 bases and J 3 bases; bases outside gene matches: 8. Germline CDR1 is LGHDT and CDR2 is YNNKEL (reference sequence). The CDR3 reads CASSSRSSGRDTGELFF. The CDR3 DNA sequence: TGTGCCAGCAGCTCCCGAAGTAGCGGGAGGGACACCGGGGAGCTGTTTTTT.

The chain is built from TRBV3-1 (or the pseudogene TRBV3-2) and TRBJ2-2; 9 bases align to TRBD2. With 2 bases clipped from V and 6 bases from J, the junction kept 4 bases outside the gene matches. CDR1 and CDR2 (germline): LGHDT, YNNKEL (reference sequence). The CDR3 is 15 residues long. The CDR3, as DNA: TGTGCCAGCAGCCAAAGGGGACTAGCAGCCGGGGAGCTGTTTTTT. Encoded protein: CASSQRGLAAGELFF.

The rearrangement joins TRBV5-1 to TRBJ1-1; the match to TRBD1 covers 9 bases. The junction had 1 base not matched to a gene; V was cut back by 0 bases and J by 10 bases. The CDR3 runs 12 residues. Germline CDR1 is SGHRS and CDR2 is YFSETQ. CDR3 loop: CASSLATGGAFF. The CDR3 DNA sequence: TGCGCCAGCAGCTTGGCGACAGGGGGAGCTTTCTTT.

V usage is TRBV27 and J usage is TRBJ2-5; the match to TRBD1 covers 8 bases. CDR1 and CDR2 (germline): MNHEY, SMNVEV (reference sequence). The junction had 9 bases not matched to a gene; V was cut back by 5 bases and J by 4 bases. The CDR3 is made up of 15 amino acids. The CDR3: CASSRADRGRETQYF. The CDR3 DNA reads as TGTGCCAGCAGTCGAGCTGACAGGGGCCGAGAGACCCAGTACTTC.

The V call is TRBV7-2, the J call TRBJ2-4; D uncertain. Germline values: CDR1 SGHTA, CDR2 FQGNSA. This CDR3 has 12 amino acids. Trimming left V 4 bases short and J 9 bases short, with 10 bases between. CDR3 sequence: CASSSYVGIQYF. CDR3 coding DNA: TGTGCCAGCAGCTCCTACGTCGGCATTCAGTACTTC.

The CDR3 coding sequence is TGTGCCAGCAGCTTGAGGGGGTCCACCACCGGGGAGCTGTTTTTT. It specifies CASSLRGSTTGELFF. This chain uses TRBV5-4 with TRBJ2-2, with a weak D call TRBD1 (6 bases). CDR3 length: 15 amino acids. CDR1 is SGHNT, CDR2 YYREEE, per germline (reference sequence). With 1 base removed from V and 4 bases from J, the gap between germline ends came to 11 bases.

The rearrangement links TRBV18 to TRBJ1-1; D might be TRBD1 (5 bases). CDR1 and CDR2 (germline): KGHSH, LQKENI. The V end lost 2 bases, the J end lost 1 base, and 8 bases lay between the germline ends. CDR3 length equals 14 residues. The CDR3 loop reads CASSPSGTNTEAFF. In DNA, the CDR3 is TGTGCCAGCTCACCAAGTGGGACGAACACTGAAGCTTTCTTT.

The CDR3 reads CASSSREAGDTQYF. Here the CDR3 DNA reads TGTGCCAGCAGCTCGCGGGAGGCGGGGGATACGCAGTATTTT. The chain has TRBV11-3 and TRBJ2-3, with TRBD2 identical over 8 bases. The CDR3 has 14 amino acids. Germline values: CDR1 SGHNT, CDR2 YENEEA. V dropped 4 bases and J dropped 6; count of bases not matched to a gene: 6. Drawing the rest from reference TRBV11-3 and TRBJ2-3, the complete variable domain is EAGVVQSPRYKIIEKKQPVAFWCNPISGHNTLYWYLQNLGQGPELLIRYENEEAVDDSQLPKDRFSAERLKGVDSTLKIQPAELGDSAVYLCASSSREAGDTQYFGPGTRLTVL.

The CDR3 loop is CASSAGPFDNEQFF. The CDR3 DNA reads as TGTGCCAGCAGTGCGGGGCCCTTTGACAATGAGCAGTTCTTC. This rearrangement joins TRBV6-2 or TRBV6-3 to TRBJ2-1; D might be TRBD2 (6 bases). CDR1 is MNHEY, CDR2 SVGEGT, per germline. V gave up 5 bases and J gave up 5 bases, with 13 bases separating them. The CDR3 contains 14 residues.

This clone showed up just once. The rearrangement joins TRBV5-4 to TRBJ2-1, with a tentative D call TRBD2 (5 bases). Germline CDR1 reads SGHNT; CDR2 reads YYREEE (reference sequence). The CDR3 is 15 residues long. The V end was cut by 2 bases, the J end by 5 bases, with 14 bases between. The CDR3 reads CASSFNIGLNNEQFF. The CDR3 DNA reads as TGTGCCAGCAGCTTTAACATCGGACTTAACAATGAGCAGTTCTTC.

The V and J genes are TRBV7-2 and TRBJ2-3; 7 bases align to TRBD2. With 0 bases clipped from V and 5 bases from J, the junction kept 2 bases outside the gene matches. Germline V gene data show CDR1 as SGHTA and CDR2 as FQGNSA. CDR3 size: 14 residues. The CDR3 DNA is TGTGCCAGCAGCTTAGCGGGAGGGGTAGATACGCAGTATTTT. Protein sequence: CASSLAGGVDTQYF.

This clone was counted once. The chain recombines TRBV3-1 (or the pseudogene TRBV3-2) with TRBJ1-2, with D unclear. The CDR3 totals 15 residues. Germline V CDR1 and CDR2: LGHDT, YNNKEL (reference sequence). The ends were cut back, 0 bases at V and 3 bases at J, with 11 bases in the middle. The CDR3 spells CASSQDTRADYGYTF. The CDR3 DNA reads as TGTGCCAGCAGCCAAGATACTCGGGCGGACTATGGCTACACCTTC.

This sequence joins TRBV21-1 and TRBJ2-4. TRBV21-1 is flagged as a pseudogene. The CDR3 length is 11 residues. CDR3 region: CASIPWGIQYF. The CDR3 DNA reads TGTGCCAGCATTCCATGGGGCATTCAGTACTTC.

V gene TRBV6-5 combines with J gene TRBJ1-1; D unclear. This CDR3 contains 13 residues. Trimming removed 5 bases from V and 0 bases from J, with 7 bases in between. Germline V gene lookup returns CDR1 MNHEY and CDR2 SVGAGI. CDR3 region: CASSPIMNTEAFF. The CDR3 coding sequence is TGTGCCAGCAGTCCGATTATGAACACTGAAGCTTTCTTT.

The chain links TRBV19 to TRBJ1-4; D is unresolved. The CDR3 contains 13 residues. V was cut by 5 bases and J by 10 bases, with 14 bases left in between. CDR1 is LNHDA, CDR2 SQIVND, per germline (reference sequence). The DNA of the CDR3 is TGTGCCAGTAGTGCGTCGGGAAGCGGAAAACTGTTTTTT. Translation: CASSASGSGKLFF.

The genes are TRBV5-1 and TRBJ1-3, with D maybe TRBD1 (5 bases). V gave up 4 bases and J gave up 0 bases, with 11 bases separating them. The CDR3 consists of 15 residues. CDR1 is SGHRS, CDR2 YFSETQ, per germline. The CDR3 region has the DNA TGCGCCAGCAGCCGGGGCCAGGGCTCTGGAAACACCATATATTTT. Its translation is CASSRGQGSGNTIYF.

V is TRBV10-2 and J is TRBJ1-1; no clear D gene. Germline V gene data show CDR1 as WSHSY and CDR2 as SAAADI. The CDR3 totals 13 residues. Trimming pared 5 bases from V and 8 bases from J, leaving 15 bases between. The CDR3 loop is CASSRQPLNEAFF. CDR3 bases: TGCGCCAGCAGTCGCCAGCCCTTAAACGAAGCTTTCTTT.

The chain couples TRBV7-2 to TRBJ2-5, with 12 bases fitting TRBD2. Germline-derived CDR1 and CDR2 are SGHTA and FQGNSA. The J segment lost 2 bases and the V segment lost 2 bases, leaving 0 bases of the junction unmatched. The CDR3 contains 15 residues. The CDR3 coding sequence is TGTGCCAGCAGCTTAACTAGCGGGGGGCAAGAGACCCAGTACTTC. Its protein is CASSLTSGGQETQYF. The complete variable domain, with remaining parts taken from reference TRBV7-2 and TRBJ2-5, reads GAGVSQSPSNKVTEKGKDVELRCDPISGHTALYWYRQSLGQGLEFLIYFQGNSAPDKSGLPSDRFSAERTGGSVSTLTIQRTQQEDSAVYLCASSLTSGGQETQYFGPGTRLLVL.